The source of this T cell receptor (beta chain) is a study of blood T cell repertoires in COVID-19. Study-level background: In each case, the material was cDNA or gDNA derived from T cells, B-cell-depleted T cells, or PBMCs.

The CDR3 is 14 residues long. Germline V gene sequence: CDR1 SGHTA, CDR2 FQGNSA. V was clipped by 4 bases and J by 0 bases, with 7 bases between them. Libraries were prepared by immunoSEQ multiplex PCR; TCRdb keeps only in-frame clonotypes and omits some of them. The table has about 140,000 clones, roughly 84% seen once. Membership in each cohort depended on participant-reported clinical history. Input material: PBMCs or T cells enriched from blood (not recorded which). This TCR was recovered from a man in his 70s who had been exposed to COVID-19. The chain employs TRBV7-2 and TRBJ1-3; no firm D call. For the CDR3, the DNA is TGTGCCAGCAGCTCGCAGATCTCTGGAAACACCATATATTTT. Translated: CASSSQISGNTIYF.